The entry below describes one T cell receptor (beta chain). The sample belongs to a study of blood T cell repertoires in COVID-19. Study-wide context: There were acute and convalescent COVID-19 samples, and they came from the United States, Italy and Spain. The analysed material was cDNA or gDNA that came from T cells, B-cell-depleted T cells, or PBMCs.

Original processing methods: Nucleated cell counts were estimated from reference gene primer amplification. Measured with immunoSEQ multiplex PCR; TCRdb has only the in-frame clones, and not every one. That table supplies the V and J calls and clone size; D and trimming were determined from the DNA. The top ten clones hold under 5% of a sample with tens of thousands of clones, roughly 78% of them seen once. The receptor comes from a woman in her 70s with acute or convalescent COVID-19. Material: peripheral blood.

CDR3 bases: TGTGCCAGCACCCCTTCGTGGGGCGCAGCCTCACCCCTCCACTTT. It codes for CASTPSWGAASPLHF. The V and J genes are TRBV11-2 and TRBJ1-6; D possibly corresponds to TRBD1 (5 bases). This CDR3 has 15 residues. Trimming removed 7 bases at V and 10 bases at J, with 20 bases between. The germline V gene has CDR1 SGHAT and CDR2 FQNNGV. The whole variable domain, filled in from reference TRBV11-2 and TRBJ1-6, reads EAGVAQSPRYKIIEKRQSVAFWCNPISGHATLYWYQQILGQGPKLLIQFQNNGVVDDSQLPKDRFSAERLKGVDSTLKIQPAKLEDSAVYLCASTPSWGAASPLHFGNGTRLTVT.